This T cell receptor beta chain stems from a study of shared clonotypes between healthy human individuals. Libraries were prepared by immunoSEQ multiplex PCR; TCRdb keeps only in-frame clonotypes and omits some of them. The data show some 630,000 clones, around 72% seen once. Trimming cost V 6 bases and J 4 bases; bases outside gene matches: 9. CDR1 and CDR2 from the germline V gene are MNHEY and SMNVEV (reference sequence). This CDR3 comprises 16 residues. The V gene is TRBV27, the J gene TRBJ1-2, with 12 nucleotides matching TRBD1. This clonotype originated in a woman in her thirties in good health. The sequencing input was memory CD4+ T cells sorted from blood. Noted subset: CD45RA-negative fraction. The CDR3 coding sequence is TGTGCCAGCAGGAATTCCGGGACAGGGGGCCTCTATGGCTACACCTTC. Its protein product is CASRNSGTGGLYGYTF.